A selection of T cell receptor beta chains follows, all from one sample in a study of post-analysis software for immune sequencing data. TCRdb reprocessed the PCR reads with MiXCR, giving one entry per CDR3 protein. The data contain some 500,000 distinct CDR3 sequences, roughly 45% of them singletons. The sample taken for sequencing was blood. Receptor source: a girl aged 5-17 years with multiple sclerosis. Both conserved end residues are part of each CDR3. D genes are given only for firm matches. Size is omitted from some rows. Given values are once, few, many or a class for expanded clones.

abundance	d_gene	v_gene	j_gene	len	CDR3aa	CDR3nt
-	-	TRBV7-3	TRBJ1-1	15	CASSPSRDVNTEAFF	TGTGCCAGCAGCCCGTCCCGGGACGTGAACACTGAAGCTTTCTTT
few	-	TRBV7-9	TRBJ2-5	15	CASSLALGQQETQYF	TGTGCCAGCAGCTTAGCGCTAGGACAGCAAGAGACCCAGTACTTC
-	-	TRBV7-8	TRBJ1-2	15	CASSLDSILTYGYTF	TGTGCCAGCAGCTTAGACAGCATACTAACTTATGGCTACACCTTC
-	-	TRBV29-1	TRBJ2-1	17	CSVEDRRVSGWGTEQFF	TGCAGCGTTGAAGATCGAAGGGTGTCTGGTTGGGGGACTGAGCAGTTCTTC
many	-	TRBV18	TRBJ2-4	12	CASSHSKNIQYF	TGTGCCAGCTCACATTCCAAAAACATTCAGTACTTC
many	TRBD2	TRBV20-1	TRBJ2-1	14	CSARYSGGYNEQFF	TGCAGTGCTAGGTATAGCGGGGGATACAATGAGCAGTTCTTC
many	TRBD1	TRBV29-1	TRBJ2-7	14	CSVLDRGSSYEQYF	TGCAGCGTTTTAGACAGGGGGTCTTCTTACGAGCAGTACTTC
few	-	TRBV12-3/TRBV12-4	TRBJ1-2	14	CASSLGAISYGYTF	TGTGCCAGCAGTTTAGGCGCAATTTCCTATGGCTACACCTTC
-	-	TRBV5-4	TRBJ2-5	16	CASSVKVAIHQETQYF	TGTGCCAGCAGCGTGAAGGTCGCAATTCATCAAGAGACCCAGTACTTC
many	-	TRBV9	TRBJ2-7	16	CASSVASGLEGYEQYF	TGTGCCAGCAGCGTAGCTTCAGGGCTCGAGGGTTACGAGCAGTACTTC
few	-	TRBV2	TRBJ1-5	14	CASSEMPGNQPQHF	TGTGCCAGCAGTGAAATGCCAGGGAATCAGCCCCAGCATTTT
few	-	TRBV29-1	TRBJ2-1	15	CSVEGGASTYNEQFF	TGCAGCGTTGAGGGCGGGGCGAGCACCTACAATGAGCAGTTCTTC
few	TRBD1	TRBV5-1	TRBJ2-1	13	CASSQGQNNEQFF	TGCGCCAGCAGCCAGGGACAGAACAATGAGCAGTTCTTC
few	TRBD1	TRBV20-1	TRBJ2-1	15	CSAENRDRAYNEQFF	TGCAGTGCTGAGAACCGGGACAGGGCTTACAATGAGCAGTTCTTC
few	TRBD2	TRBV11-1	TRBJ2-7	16	CASSGWTSGRTPEQYF	TGTGCCAGCAGCGGATGGACTAGCGGGCGAACTCCCGAGCAGTACTTC
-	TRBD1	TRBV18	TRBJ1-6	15	CASSPGDRGGSPLHF	TGTGCCAGCTCACCAGGGGACAGGGGTGGTTCACCCCTCCACTTT
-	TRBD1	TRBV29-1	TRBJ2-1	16	CSVGAPGQGARNEQFF	TGCAGCGTTGGGGCCCCGGGACAGGGGGCGCGGAATGAGCAGTTCTTC
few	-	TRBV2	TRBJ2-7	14	CASTRRTYPYEQYF	TGTGCCAGCACCCGAAGGACTTATCCCTACGAGCAGTACTTC
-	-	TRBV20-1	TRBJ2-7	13	CSARAPEPGEQYF	TGCAGTGCTAGGGCACCCGAGCCGGGCGAGCAGTACTTC
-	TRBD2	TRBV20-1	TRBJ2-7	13	CSASSGGYYEQYF	TGCAGTGCTAGTAGCGGGGGATACTACGAGCAGTACTTC
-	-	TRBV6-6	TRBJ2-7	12	CASSSDSGEQYF	TGTGCCAGCAGTTCGGACAGTGGCGAGCAGTACTTC
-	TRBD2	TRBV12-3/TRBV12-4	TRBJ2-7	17	CASSLKGPGLAAYEQYF	TGTGCCAGCAGTTTAAAGGGACCGGGACTAGCGGCCTACGAGCAGTACTTC
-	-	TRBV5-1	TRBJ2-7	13	CASSPSDGYEQYF	TGCGCCAGCAGCCCGTCCGACGGCTACGAGCAGTACTTC
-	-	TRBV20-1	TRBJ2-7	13	CSARTGFSYEQYF	TGCAGTGCTAGAACAGGATTCTCCTACGAGCAGTACTTC
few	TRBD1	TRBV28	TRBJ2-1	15	CASSSLRGQHNEQFF	TGTGCCAGCAGTTCCCTGAGGGGACAGCACAATGAGCAGTTCTTC
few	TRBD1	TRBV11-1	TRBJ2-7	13	CASSYRQGYEQYF	TGTGCCAGCAGCTACCGACAGGGCTACGAGCAGTACTTC
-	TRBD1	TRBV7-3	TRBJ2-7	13	CASSLRQGHEQYF	TGTGCCAGCAGCTTACGACAGGGGCACGAGCAGTACTTC
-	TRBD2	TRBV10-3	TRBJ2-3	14	CAIGLAGAPDTQYF	TGTGCCATCGGACTAGCGGGAGCTCCAGATACGCAGTATTTT
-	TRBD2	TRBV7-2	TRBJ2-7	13	CASRSGRGYEQYF	TGTGCCAGTCGTAGCGGGAGGGGCTACGAGCAGTACTTC
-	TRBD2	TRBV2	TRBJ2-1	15	CASSRGTSGYNEQFF	TGTGCCAGCAGTAGGGGGACTAGCGGCTACAATGAGCAGTTCTTC
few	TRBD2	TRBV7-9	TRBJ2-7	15	CASSLGVGRRDEQYF	TGTGCCAGCAGCTTAGGTGTCGGGAGGAGAGACGAGCAGTACTTC
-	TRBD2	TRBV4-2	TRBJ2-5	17	CASSQDGIAGEQETQYF	TGTGCCAGCAGCCAAGATGGAATAGCGGGCGAACAAGAGACCCAGTACTTC
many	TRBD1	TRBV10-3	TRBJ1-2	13	CASSDRGLDGYTF	TGTGCCAGCTCCGACAGGGGGCTGGATGGCTACACCTTC
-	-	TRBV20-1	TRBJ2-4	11	CSARGENIQYF	TGCAGTGCTAGGGGCGAAAACATTCAGTACTTC
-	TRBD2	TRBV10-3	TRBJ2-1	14	CAIRLAGVDNEQFF	TGTGCCATCAGACTAGCGGGAGTTGACAATGAGCAGTTCTTC
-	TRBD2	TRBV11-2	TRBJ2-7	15	CASSSLTSGTYEQYF	TGTGCCAGCAGCTCGTTGACTAGCGGGACCTACGAGCAGTACTTC
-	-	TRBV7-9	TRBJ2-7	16	CASSPLAGRESYEQYF	TGTGCCAGCAGCCCGCTTGCTGGCCGGGAAAGCTACGAGCAGTACTTC
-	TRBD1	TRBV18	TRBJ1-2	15	CASSPFGTDNYGYTF	TGTGCCAGCTCACCCTTTGGGACAGACAACTATGGCTACACCTTC
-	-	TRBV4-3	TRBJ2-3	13	CASSQGRADTQYF	TGCGCCAGCAGCCAGGGTCGAGCAGATACGCAGTATTTT
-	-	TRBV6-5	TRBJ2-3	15	CASSAGQSSTDTQYF	TGTGCCAGCAGCGCGGGACAGTCCAGCACAGATACGCAGTATTTT
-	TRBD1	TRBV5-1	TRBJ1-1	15	CASSTRTGRNTEAFF	TGCGCCAGCAGCACCAGGACAGGAAGGAACACTGAAGCTTTCTTT
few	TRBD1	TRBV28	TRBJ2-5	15	CASSRPGTGDETQYF	TGTGCCAGCAGCCGTCCCGGGACAGGGGATGAGACCCAGTACTTC
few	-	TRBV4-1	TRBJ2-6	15	CASRITAHGANVLTF	TGCGCCAGCAGGATAACAGCCCATGGGGCCAACGTCCTGACTTTC
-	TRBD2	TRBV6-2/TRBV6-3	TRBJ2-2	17	CASSYYRGRANTGELFF	TGTGCCAGCAGTTACTATCGCGGGAGGGCAAACACCGGGGAGCTGTTTTTT
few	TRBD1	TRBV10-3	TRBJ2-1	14	CAISGDRGGNEQFF	TGTGCCATCAGTGGGGACAGGGGTGGCAATGAGCAGTTCTTC
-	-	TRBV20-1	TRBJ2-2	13	CSAPAGLFGELFF	TGCAGTGCGCCGGCGGGGTTGTTCGGGGAGCTGTTTTTT
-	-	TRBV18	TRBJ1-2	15	CASSPGQEGMNGYTF	TGTGCCAGCTCACCAGGGCAGGAGGGTATGAACGGCTACACCTTC
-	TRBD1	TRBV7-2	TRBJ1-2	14	CASSLGLGTGGYTF	TGTGCCAGCAGCTTAGGGCTTGGGACAGGCGGCTACACCTTC
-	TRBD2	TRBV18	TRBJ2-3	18	CASSPPGLAGDRTDTQYF	TGTGCCAGCTCACCCCCGGGACTAGCGGGAGATCGCACAGATACGCAGTATTTT
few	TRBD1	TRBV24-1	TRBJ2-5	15	CATSDLRTGKETQYF	TGTGCCACCAGTGATTTACGGACAGGGAAAGAGACCCAGTACTTC
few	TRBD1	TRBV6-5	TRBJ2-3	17	CASSYSTGNGITDTQYF	TGTGCCAGCAGTTACTCGACAGGGAATGGGATCACAGATACGCAGTATTTT
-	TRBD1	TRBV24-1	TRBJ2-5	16	CATSDSGTGGGETQYF	TGTGCCACCAGTGACTCCGGGACAGGGGGCGGAGAGACCCAGTACTTC
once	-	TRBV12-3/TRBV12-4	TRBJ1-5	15	CASSLGSVSNQPQHF	TGTGCCAGCAGTTTAGGATCAGTGAGCAATCAGCCCCAGCATTTT
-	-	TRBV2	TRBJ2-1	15	CASRYTRPIYNEQFF	TGTGCCAGCAGGTATACCAGACCGATTTACAATGAGCAGTTCTTC
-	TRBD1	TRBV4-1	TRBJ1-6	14	CASRPQGADSPLHF	TGCGCCAGCAGGCCACAGGGGGCAGATTCACCCCTCCACTTT
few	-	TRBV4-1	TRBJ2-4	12	CASSQGRDNQYF	TGCGCCAGCAGCCAAGGTCGGGATAATCAGTACTTC
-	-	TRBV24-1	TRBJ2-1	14	CATSDTPNRDEQFF	TGTGCCACCAGTGACACCCCAAACAGGGATGAGCAGTTCTTC